A selection of T cell receptor beta chains follows, all from one sample in a study of blood T cell repertoires in COVID-19. The method was immunoSEQ multiplex PCR; TCRdb's version includes in-frame clones alone and lacks a portion of them. The sample lists roughly 70,000 clones, roughly 79% seen once, with over 20% in the top ten. The specimen was peripheral blood. All receptors come from a man in his 70s with acute or convalescent COVID-19. The CDR3 runs from the conserved cysteine through the conserved F or W. A D gene is named only where the DNA matches it firmly. Clone size is shown for a subset of rows, as once, few, many or a class of expanded clone.

TRBV19	TRBD1	once	TRBJ2-2	CASSRQGAGELFF	TGTGCCAGTAGTAGGCAGGGGGCCGGGGAGCTGTTTTTT
TRBV11-2	NA	NA	TRBJ2-7	CASSLASGDEQYF	TGTGCCAGCAGCTTAGCTTCCGGGGACGAGCAGTACTTC
TRBV5-6	TRBD2	NA	TRBJ2-7	CASSPGLAGTYEQYF	TGTGCCAGCAGCCCCGGGCTAGCGGGGACCTACGAGCAGTACTTC
TRBV28	NA	NA	TRBJ1-6	CASSLYRQVGDSPLHF	TGTGCCAGCAGTTTATATCGACAGGTCGGGGATTCACCCCTCCACTTT
TRBV9	TRBD1	once	TRBJ1-2	CASSVGIQGRSGGYTF	TGTGCCAGCAGCGTAGGAATACAGGGGCGATCCGGAGGCTACACCTTC
TRBV6-5	TRBD1	NA	TRBJ2-7	CASSYLSGQGFYEQYF	TGTGCCAGCAGTTACCTATCGGGACAGGGGTTCTACGAGCAGTACTTC
TRBV5-6	NA	NA	TRBJ1-2	CASSPFHRALYGYTF	TGTGCCAGCAGCCCATTCCACAGGGCACTATATGGCTACACCTTC
TRBV15	TRBD2	NA	TRBJ2-7	CATSTREGYEQYF	TGTGCCACCAGTACGCGGGAGGGGTACGAGCAGTACTTC
TRBV6-1	NA	NA	TRBJ1-5	CASSAGQGFASNQPQHF	TGTGCCAGCAGTGCGGGGCAGGGGTTTGCCAGCAATCAGCCCCAGCATTTT
TRBV2	TRBD1	NA	TRBJ1-1	CASSGGTGKGEAFF	TGTGCCAGCAGTGGAGGGACAGGGAAGGGTGAAGCTTTCTTT
TRBV6-5	NA	NA	TRBJ2-2	CASTRKGEAGELFF	TGTGCCAGCACCAGAAAAGGGGAGGCCGGGGAGCTGTTTTTT
TRBV6-2/TRBV6-3	NA	NA	TRBJ2-7	CASSPGGSYEQYF	TGTGCCAGCAGCCCAGGCGGGTCTTACGAGCAGTACTTC
TRBV27	NA	NA	TRBJ2-1	CASRGLGTGDNEQFF	TGTGCCAGCAGGGGTCTCGGGACGGGAGACAATGAGCAGTTCTTC
TRBV21-1	NA	many	TRBJ1-5	CASSTSGLVGDQPQHF	TGTGCCAGCAGCACATCGGGACTCGTGGGGGATCAGCCCCAGCATTTT
TRBV28	TRBD2	NA	TRBJ2-1	CASSPLFGLAGGNIYNEQFF	TGTGCCAGCAGTCCCCTATTCGGACTAGCGGGAGGAAATATCTACAATGAGCAGTTCTTC
TRBV28	NA	NA	TRBJ2-6	CASNSGVGSGANVLTF	TGTGCCAGCAACTCAGGGGTGGGCTCTGGGGCCAACGTCCTGACTTTC
TRBV12-5	TRBD1	NA	TRBJ1-1	CASGLVRQGDRAEVEAFF	TGTGCTAGTGGTTTGGTACGCCAAGGGGACAGGGCCGAGGTTGAAGCTTTCTTT
TRBV6-6	NA	NA	TRBJ2-7	CASSYRSNYEEQYF	TGTGCCAGCAGTTACCGAAGTAATTACGAGGAGCAGTACTTC
TRBV7-2	TRBD1	NA	TRBJ1-6	CASSLVGRGSSPLHF	TGTGCCAGCAGCTTAGTGGGCAGGGGGTCTTCACCCCTCCACTTT
TRBV10-3	NA	NA	TRBJ2-5	CAISGALQETQYF	TGTGCCATCAGTGGGGCCCTACAAGAGACCCAGTACTTC
TRBV28	NA	NA	TRBJ2-6	CASSLVGGREAGANVLTF	TGTGCCAGCAGTTTAGTCGGGGGGCGAGAGGCTGGGGCCAACGTCCTGACTTTC
TRBV18	NA	NA	TRBJ2-6	CASSPRLIYRDSGANVLTF	TGTGCCAGCTCACCAAGGTTAATCTACAGGGACTCTGGGGCCAACGTCCTGACTTTC
TRBV18	TRBD2	NA	TRBJ2-2	CASSPPGLNTGELFF	TGTGCCAGCTCACCTCCGGGACTAAACACCGGGGAGCTGTTTTTT
TRBV5-1	TRBD2	once	TRBJ2-1	CASSLRGLAGVGEQFF	TGCGCCAGCAGCTTACGGGGACTAGCGGGAGTTGGTGAGCAGTTCTTC
TRBV7-8	NA	NA	TRBJ2-3	CASSLGGVAVRDTQYF	TGTGCCAGCAGCTTAGGAGGAGTGGCGGTCCGGGATACGCAGTATTTT
TRBV5-1	NA	NA	TRBJ1-1	CASRLQMNTEAFF	TGCGCCAGCAGACTACAAATGAACACTGAAGCTTTCTTT
TRBV7-9	NA	NA	TRBJ1-6	CASSLDGGSYNSPLHF	TGTGCCAGCAGCTTAGACGGGGGCTCCTATAATTCACCCCTCCACTTT
TRBV14	NA	NA	TRBJ1-2	CASSQGGPLSFYGYTF	TGTGCCAGCAGCCAAGGGGGGCCCCTATCCTTCTATGGCTACACCTTC
TRBV6-4	TRBD2	once	TRBJ2-7	CRRGGGGEQYF	TGTCGGCGGGGGGGAGGAGGCGAGCAGTACTTC